Below, one T cell receptor (beta chain) is given with its context. This entry belongs to a study of cytomegalovirus exposure and HLA in healthy donors. The CDR3 sequence is 15 residues long. The junction had 6 bases not matched to a gene; V was cut back by 4 bases and J by 4 bases. In germline, CDR1 is SEHNR, CDR2 FQNEAQ (reference sequence). PCR primers comprised 60 Vbeta and 13 Jbeta primers. Only in-frame clones appear in the TCRdb table, and some are missing; sequencing was by immunoSEQ multiplex PCR. The sample shows approximately 82,000 clones, around 70% of them seen only once. This sequence originates from a woman aged 50 to 65 in good health and CMV-seropositive. The sequenced sample consisted of PBMCs. The chain is built from TRBV7-9 and TRBJ1-1; 10 bases match TRBD1. This CDR3 reads CASSSEGQGFTEAFF. CDR3 DNA sequence: TGTGCCAGCAGCTCCGAGGGACAGGGGTTCACTGAAGCTTTCTTT.